The present T cell receptor (beta chain) was sequenced within a study of T cells in women clearing cervical HPV infection. Produced via immunoSEQ multiplex PCR; TCRdb's table is partial and in-frame only. The listing records around 30,000 clones. Germline CDR1 SGHVS, CDR2 FNYEAQ. V lost 3 bases to trimming and J lost 2 bases, with 7 bases between them. This CDR3 is built from 13 residues. By frequency, this clone is medium-sized. With the read ending 3 residues before the CDR3 end, the germline J gene is used to fill in that end. The TCR comes from a woman between 18 and 70 years old with a cervical HPV16 infection that either progressed to CIN3+ or cleared (not recorded which). The sample comprised blood buffy coat. The chain has TRBV7-6 and TRBJ1-1, with no clear D. The DNA read from the CDR3 is TGTGCCAGCAGCTTGGGCTACAACACTGAA. This translates into CASSLGYNTE. The complete CDR3 protein is CASSLGYNTEAFF.